This TCR beta chain was obtained from a study of T-cell reconstitution after alpha-beta-depleted transplantation in children. Construction of the TCRbeta library involved unique molecular identifiers. From the PCR reads, TCRdb called clonotypes with MiXCR, one entry per CDR3 protein. Of about 100,000 distinct CDR3 sequences listed, almost 6.5% were seen once; the top ten hold approximately 25%. Germline CDR1 KGHDR, CDR2 SFDVKD. The CDR3 is 16 residues long. Losses at the gene ends were 1 base for V and 6 bases for J; bases not matched to a gene: 7. The sequence came from a male patient between 2 and 10 years old who had a stem cell transplant for acute lymphoblastic leukemia, so the T cells may come from the graft donor. The source material was PBMCs, mostly from graft donor cells, sampled 360 days after TCRalphabeta/CD19-depleted stem cell transplant. The rearrangement uses TRBV24-1 and TRBJ2-3; 9 nucleotides match TRBD1. The CDR3 region has the DNA TGTGCCACCAGTGATTTTTCCGGGACAGGGTGGGATACGCAGTATTTT. It specifies CATSDFSGTGWDTQYF.